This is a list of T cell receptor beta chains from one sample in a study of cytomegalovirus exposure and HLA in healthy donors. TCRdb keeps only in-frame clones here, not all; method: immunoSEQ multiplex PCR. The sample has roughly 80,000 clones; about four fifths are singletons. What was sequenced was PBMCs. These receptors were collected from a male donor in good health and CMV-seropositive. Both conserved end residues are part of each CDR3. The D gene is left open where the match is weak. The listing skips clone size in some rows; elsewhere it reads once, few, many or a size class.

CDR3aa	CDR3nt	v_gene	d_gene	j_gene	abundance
CASSIRTFRTDTQYF	TGTGCCAGCAGTATACGGACTTTCCGCACAGATACGCAGTATTTT	TRBV2	-	TRBJ2-3	few
CASSGLAGGYNEQFF	TGTGCCAGCAGTGGACTAGCGGGGGGTTACAATGAGCAGTTCTTC	TRBV2	TRBD2	TRBJ2-1	-
CASSHRDWGTYEQYF	TGTGCCAGCAGCCACCGGGACTGGGGTACCTACGAGCAGTACTTC	TRBV7-2	-	TRBJ2-7	few
CASSQGSRDRWNQPQHF	TGTGCCAGCAGCCAAGGATCCCGGGACAGGTGGAATCAGCCCCAGCATTTT	TRBV4-2	TRBD1	TRBJ1-5	-
CASSSPRGFSRNTIYF	TGTGCCAGCAGTTCCCCTCGGGGGTTCTCAAGAAACACCATATATTTT	TRBV28	-	TRBJ1-3	-
CASSLVAGGDTGELFF	TGTGCCAGCAGCTTAGTAGCGGGAGGGGACACCGGGGAGCTGTTTTTT	TRBV7-9	TRBD2	TRBJ2-2	-
CASRLVREDSYNSPLHF	TGTGCCAGCAGGTTAGTCAGGGAGGATTCCTATAATTCACCCCTCCACTTT	TRBV6-4	-	TRBJ1-6	-
CATSRQADTEAFF	TGTGCCACCAGCAGGCAGGCCGACACTGAAGCTTTCTTT	TRBV15	-	TRBJ1-1	few
CASSLAGGAGTQYF	TGTGCCAGCAGCTTAGCGGGGGGGGCAGGTACGCAGTATTTT	TRBV7-8	-	TRBJ2-3	-
CATGQGTEAFF	TGTGCCACCGGACAGGGTACAGAAGCTTTCTTT	TRBV6-1	TRBD1	TRBJ1-1	-
CASSQESGGRSGYTF	TGTGCCAGCAGCCAAGAATCAGGGGGCCGGAGTGGCTACACCTTC	TRBV14	TRBD1	TRBJ1-2	-
CASSPGTSGGQGDTQYF	TGTGCCAGCAGTCCCGGGACTAGCGGGGGGCAGGGGGATACGCAGTATTTT	TRBV2	TRBD2	TRBJ2-3	once
CASRPDSAFNYGYTF	TGTGCCAGCAGACCTGACAGCGCGTTTAACTATGGCTACACCTTC	TRBV2	-	TRBJ1-2	-
CASSLPGGTDEQFF	TGTGCCAGCAGCTTACCCGGCGGTACCGATGAGCAGTTCTTC	TRBV5-4	-	TRBJ2-1	-
CASSIGTVAGREKLFF	TGTGCCAGTAGTATTGGGACAGTGGCGGGACGGGAAAAACTGTTTTTT	TRBV19	TRBD1	TRBJ1-4	-
CASSPVLNYEQYF	TGTGCCAGCAGCCCGGTTTTGAACTACGAGCAGTACTTC	TRBV5-5	-	TRBJ2-7	once
CASRPDTTGELFF	TGTGCCAGCAGACCCGACACAACCGGGGAGCTGTTTTTT	TRBV6-6	-	TRBJ2-2	-
CASSWGSGGPYEQYF	TGTGCCAGCAGCTGGGGTAGCGGGGGGCCTTACGAGCAGTACTTC	TRBV13	TRBD2	TRBJ2-7	-
CASSSGQGGYTF	TGTGCCAGCAGTTCAGGACAGGGTGGCTACACCTTC	TRBV28	TRBD1	TRBJ1-2	few